The following is a T cell receptor beta chain sequence with its context. The specificity of this receptor is unknown. No base qualities exist here, and no much larger clone lies one base off it. The CDR3 contains 14 residues, cysteine and phenylalanine counted. Kept here is only the CDR3 DNA, which spans 42 bases and is read in frame from base 1. Per the germline V gene (reference sequence), GTSNPN is the CDR1 and SVGIG is the CDR2. V is clipped by 5 bases and J by 5 bases, and the sequence between their germline boundaries is 18 bases long. This sample is part of a study of patients and donors after allogeneic stem cell transplantation (dated by TCRdb to 2019 to 2021). Library method: RT-PCR. Sequenced on a NextSeq 550. TCRdb trimmed the raw reads at Q25, called clones with MiXCR and kept productive beta chains. Entries are consolidated by CDR3 protein sequence, retaining the most common genes and DNA. The sample table shows about a million distinct CDR3 sequences, and more than 15% are seen once. The ten largest clones represent roughly 6.4% of the sample.

The TCR comes from a human donor who was either an allogeneic HSCT recipient or a stem cell or donor lymphocyte infusion donor (not recorded which). It is not recorded whose cells these are; they may come from a transplant donor. The sequencing sample was made of blood, either unsorted or a sorted T cell fraction (not recorded which). This sequence uses TRBV30 and TRBJ1-2; the D segment cannot be called with confidence. The CDR3 here reads CAWADPLHRYGYTF. The sequenced DNA: TGTGCCTGGGCAGATCCCCTCCACCGTTATGGCTACACCTTC.